This TCR beta chain is drawn from a study of vaccination and CD4 T cells after COVID-19. Study as a whole: The cells in question were stimulated using overlapping spike peptides derived from SARS-CoV-2, HCoV-NL63, HCoV-OC43 and HCoV-229E.

Noted treatment: 10-day PBMC culture with coronavirus spike peptide pools or control peptides (ViraFEST assay). From the unexposed donor, CD4+ T cells were collected ahead of the COVID-19 pandemic (2011-2018). Wells contained fewer than 2.5 million PBMCs each, and these were cultured with roughly 10 IU/ml IL-2 and about 11 ug/ml peptide pools. Subject to cell availability, CD4+ T cells from unexposed donors were probed with SARS-CoV-2 S/N and four cold-coronavirus spikes. This CDR3 has 15 amino acids. Trimming cost V 11 bases and J 3 bases; bases outside gene matches: 12. CDR1 is ENHRY, CDR2 SYGVKD, per germline. The Oncomine TCR Beta short-read assay was applied to DNA of cultured CD4+ T cells. Investigators isolated genomic DNA from cultured CD4+ T cells. One entry per CDR3 protein results from TCRdb running MiXCR on the PCR reads. The sample includes 7,000 to 9,500 distinct CDR3 sequences, more than 30% of them seen just once.

This clonotype was detected a few times. Its antigen is as yet unknown. The source is a human donor in good health. Sequencing was performed on CD4+ T cells from blood, cultured in vitro. The genes are TRBV10-3 and TRBJ2-3; 9 nucleotides match TRBD2. CDR3 bases: TGTGCCTCCGGGGCGAGCGGGAGGAGTACAGATACGCAGTATTTT. This sequence encodes CASGASGRSTDTQYF.